The clone carrying this TCR beta chain was observed a handful of times. The entry originates in a study of blood T cells in healthy people across ages. The draw of peripheral blood yielded roughly 10 milliliters from each donor. Using a J-beta primer mix together with a sample-barcoded 5' primer, a second PCR was run for about 7 to 12 cycles. The yield of each sample was at least 3 million CDR3-containing paired-end reads. One entry per CDR3 protein, called by TCRdb with MiXCR from the 5' RACE reads. The sample shows 800,000 to 1,300,000 distinct CDR3 sequences, around 25% of them seen only once. The CDR3 totals 16 residues. The germline V gene encodes CDR1 LGHNA and CDR2 YSLEER. These data were also filed under a second study, of T cells of mothers and their children. That work states: There were no persistent microchimeric T cell clones detected.

The sequenced sample consisted of blood. This chain links TRBV4-3 with TRBJ2-1; 8 bases fit TRBD1. TRBJ2-7 explains the end of the DNA better; the J call may be wrong. This sequence originates from a girl aged 2 to 9 in good health. The CDR3 here is CASSQNPGQEGYEQYF. The CDR3 nucleotides read TGCGCCAGCAGCCAAAACCCGGGACAGGAGGGCTACGAGCAGTACTTC.